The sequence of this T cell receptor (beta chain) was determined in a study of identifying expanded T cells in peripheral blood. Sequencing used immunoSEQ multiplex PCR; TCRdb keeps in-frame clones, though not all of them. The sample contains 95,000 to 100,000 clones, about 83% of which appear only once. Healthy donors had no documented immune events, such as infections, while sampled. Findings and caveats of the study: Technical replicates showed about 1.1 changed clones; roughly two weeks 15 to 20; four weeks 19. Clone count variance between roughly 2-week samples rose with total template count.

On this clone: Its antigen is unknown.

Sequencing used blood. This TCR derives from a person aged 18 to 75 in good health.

CDR3: CASSLGGGSLFYGYTF. The DNA of the CDR3 is TGCGCCAGCAGCTTGGGGGGAGGCAGCTTATTCTATGGCTACACCTTC. The chain recombines TRBV5-1 with TRBJ1-2; D not certain. The CDR3 is 16 amino acids. Germline-derived CDR1 and CDR2 are SGHRS and YFSETQ. The V end lost 0 bases, the J end lost 4 bases, and 16 bases lay between the germline ends. Full variable domain (rest looked up from reference TRBV5-1 and TRBJ1-2): KAGVTQTPRYLIKTRGQQVTLSCSPISGHRSVSWYQQTPGQGLQFLFEYFSETQRNKGNFPGRFSGRQFSNSRSEMNVSTLELGDSALYLCASSLGGGSLFYGYTFGSGTRLTVV.